Each of the 8 T cell receptor beta chains below was sequenced from the same sample in a study of T cells in Graves' hyperthyroidism and ophthalmopathy. RNA transcripts gave rise to amplified TCR beta CDR3 regions. A set of HTBI primers served as the primers for a first-round RT-PCR of the TCR CDR3. TCRdb called the multiplex PCR reads again in MiXCR, with one record for every CDR3 protein. The table has 40,000 to 60,000 distinct CDR3 sequences, roughly 56% seen once. Material: peripheral blood or thyroid tissue (not recorded which). These receptors came from a man aged 18-30 years with Graves' hyperthyroidism.

This chain uses TRBV7-9 with TRBJ1-5; possibly TRBD1 for D (5 bases). Per germline, CDR1 SEHNR and CDR2 FQNEAQ (reference sequence). Trimming took off 5 bases at V and 11 bases at J, with 25 bases between the two ends. This CDR3 region has 16 residues. The CDR3 DNA reads TGTGCCAGCAGCGAGACCGCCGGAACAGGAATTCAAACCCAGCATTTT. Its protein is CASSETAGTGIQTQHF.

There are many counts of this clonotype. The rearrangement links TRBV7-3 to TRBJ1-6, with D uncertain. This CDR3 region has 14 residues. Trimming pared 2 bases from V and 9 bases from J, leaving 11 bases between. Germline CDR1 is SGHTA and CDR2 is FQGTGA. The CDR3 DNA reads as TGTGCCAGCAGCTTAGGAGGGTTGGCTTCACCCCTCCACTTT. As protein: CASSLGGLASPLHF.

The chain employs TRBV7-2 and TRBJ1-6; 10 nucleotides line up with TRBD1. This CDR3 comprises 15 residues. The junction had 3 bases not matched to a gene; V was cut back by 1 base and J by 9 bases. CDR1 is SGHTA and CDR2 is FQGNSA in the germline V gene. The CDR3 reads CASSLVGTGVSPLHF. The CDR3 nucleotides are TGTGCCAGCAGCTTAGTAGGGACAGGGGTTTCACCCCTCCACTTT.

As regards this clonotype: Because the CDR3 is missing its conserved closing phenylalanine or tryptophan, this is likely a read error. No DNA is shown, since the ends of the CDR3 on it are uncertain; the CDR3 is the one TCRdb lists. The chain combines TRBV29-1 with TRBJ2-5; TRBD2 is taken as the D call from the table, unchecked against the DNA. Germline assignment: CDR1 SQVTM and CDR2 ANQGSEA. The length of the CDR3 is 14 amino acids, counting both ends. CDR3 protein: CSVGGGNYGYTFGS.

As regards this clonotype: This may be a read error, as it is one base from a much larger clone. V usage is TRBV7-2 and J usage is TRBJ2-5, with 7 bases aligning to TRBD2. Germline CDR1 SGHTA, CDR2 FQGNSA. This CDR3 contains 17 residues. CDR3 sequence reads: CASSLDGGSWGGEAQYF. DNA for the CDR3: TGTGCCAGCAGCCTTGATGGCGGAAGTTGGGGGGGAGAGGCCCAGTACTTC. The variable domain in full, completed from reference TRBV7-2 and TRBJ2-5, reads GAGVSQSPSNKVTEKGKDVELRCDPISGHTALYWYRQSLGQGLEFLIYFQGNSAPDKSGLPSDRFSAERTGGSVSTLTIQRTQQEDSAVYLCASSLDGGSWGGEAQYFGPGTRLLVL.

This clonotype has a count of ten or more. The chain recombines TRBV7-6 with TRBJ1-1; D gene ambiguous. Looked up from germline, CDR1 is SGHVS and CDR2 is FNYEAQ. The V gene lost 5 bases and the J gene lost 1 base, with 8 bases spanning the gap. The CDR3 consists of 13 residues. Written as DNA, the CDR3 is TGTGCCAGCAGCAAGAGCCCGAACACTGAAGCTTTCTTT. Its protein is CASSKSPNTEAFF.

The chain has TRBV7-9 and TRBJ2-7; TRBD1 is a possible D gene (6 bases). Trimming cost V 4 bases and J 6 bases, with 22 bases left between them. The CDR3 runs 16 residues. The germline V gene has CDR1 SEHNR and CDR2 FQNEAQ (reference sequence). CDR3 in DNA: TGTGCCAGCAGCTCATCTACAGGGAAGTCTGCTCTCGAGCAGTACTTC. This translates into CASSSSTGKSALEQYF.

This clonotype turned up a few times. This rearrangement joins TRBV29-1 to TRBJ1-1; D might be TRBD1 (5 bases). The CDR3 sequence is 16 residues long. The V end was cut by 3 bases, the J end by 5 bases, with 22 bases between. The V gene's germline CDR1 is SQVTM and CDR2 ANQGSEA. The CDR3 loop is CSVDPSAGRVETEAFF. The CDR3 DNA is TGCAGCGTTGACCCCTCCGCAGGGAGGGTCGAAACTGAAGCTTTCTTT.